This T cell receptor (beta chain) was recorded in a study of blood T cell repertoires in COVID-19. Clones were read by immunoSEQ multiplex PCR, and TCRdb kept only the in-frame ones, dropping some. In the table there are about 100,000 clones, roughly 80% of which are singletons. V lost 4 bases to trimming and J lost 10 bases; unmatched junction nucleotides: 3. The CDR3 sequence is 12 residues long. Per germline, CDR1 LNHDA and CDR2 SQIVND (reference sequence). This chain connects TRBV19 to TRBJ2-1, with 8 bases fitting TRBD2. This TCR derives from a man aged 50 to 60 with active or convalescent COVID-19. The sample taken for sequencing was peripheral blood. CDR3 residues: CASSTEREEQFF. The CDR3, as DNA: TGTGCCAGTAGTACAGAGCGGGAGGAGCAGTTCTTC.